Included here is one T cell receptor beta chain sequence, with context. Assay used: immunoSEQ multiplex PCR; TCRdb lists only in-frame clones, some missing. There are tens of thousands of clones in the sample; 90% to 95% occur only once, and 0.4% to 0.45% lies in the top ten. The data are from a study of T cell changes during pregnancy in multiple sclerosis. This CDR3 region has 14 residues. The V gene's germline CDR1 is SGHRS and CDR2 YFSETQ. Unmatched junction bases numbered 0, after V lost 0 bases and J lost 4 bases. This chain links TRBV5-1 with TRBJ1-3, with TRBD1 matching over 8 bases. This sequence was found in a female donor with multiple sclerosis, enrolled in a pregnancy study. The sequencing used CD4+ T cells from peripheral blood mononuclear cells, collected before pregnancy. The CDR3 DNA follows: TGCGCCAGCAGCTTGGGGGACAGGGGAAACACCATATATTTT. Protein: CASSLGDRGNTIYF. Looking up the rest from reference TRBV5-1 and TRBJ1-3 gives the full variable domain: KAGVTQTPRYLIKTRGQQVTLSCSPISGHRSVSWYQQTPGQGLQFLFEYFSETQRNKGNFPGRFSGRQFSNSRSEMNVSTLELGDSALYLCASSLGDRGNTIYFGEGSWLTVV.